The 13 T cell receptor beta chains below all came from one sample that was sequenced in a study of T cell repertoires in cytomegalovirus infection. From the reads, TCRdb called clonotypes with MiXCR, one entry per CDR3 protein. The sample has roughly 78,000 distinct CDR3 sequences; around 37% are singletons. No antigens are known for them. The source was CD8+ T cells from cultured PBMCs, collected from culture after CMV antigen stimulation. These receptors originate from a human donor in good health (CMV status not recorded). Some clones in this sample may be carry-over from other donors' samples.

The V call is TRBV4-1, the J call TRBJ2-6, with D unresolved. Germline loops: CDR1 MGHRA, CDR2 YSYEKL. The CDR3 has 15 residues. Trimming took off 1 base at V and 0 bases at J, with 4 bases between the two ends. The CDR3 coding sequence is TGCGCCAGCAGCCAAGCAAGCTCTGGGGCCAACGTCCTGACTTTC. Its protein product is CASSQASSGANVLTF.

V usage is TRBV5-6 and J usage is TRBJ1-5; unclear D gene. Trimming pared 0 bases from V and 5 bases from J, leaving 3 bases between. Germline V lookup: CDR1 SGHDT, CDR2 YYEEEE. The CDR3 totals 12 residues. CDR3: CASSLGDQPQHF. CDR3 DNA sequence: TGTGCCAGCAGCTTGGGCGATCAGCCCCAGCATTTT. Full variable domain (outside the CDR3, taken from reference TRBV5-6 and TRBJ1-5): DAGVTQSPTHLIKTRGQQVTLRCSPKSGHDTVSWYQQALGQGPQFIFQYYEEEERQRGNFPDRFSGHQFPNYSSELNVNALLLGDSALYLCASSLGDQPQHFGDGTRLSIL.

The rearrangement uses TRBV5-1 and TRBJ2-3; 7 bases are a match to TRBD2. J gave up 0 bases and V 0 bases, and 4 bases lay outside the gene matches. Per the germline V gene, CDR1 is SGHRS and CDR2 is YFSETQ. This CDR3 is built from 16 residues. CDR3 sequence: CASSLGASGSTDTQYF. CDR3 DNA: TGCGCCAGCAGCTTGGGGGCTAGCGGTAGCACAGATACGCAGTATTTT. Full variable domain (outside the CDR3, taken from reference TRBV5-1 and TRBJ2-3): KAGVTQTPRYLIKTRGQQVTLSCSPISGHRSVSWYQQTPGQGLQFLFEYFSETQRNKGNFPGRFSGRQFSNSRSEMNVSTLELGDSALYLCASSLGASGSTDTQYFGPGTRLTVL.

This clonotype was detected only a few times. The J gene is TRBJ2-3, the V gene TRBV7-6; 10 bases agree with TRBD2. V dropped 5 bases and J dropped 2; count of bases not matched to a gene: 10. Germline V CDR1 and CDR2: SGHVS, FNYEAQ. The length of the CDR3 is 17 residues. The CDR3 coding sequence is TGTGCCAGCAGCACTAGAGGGACTAGCGCACACACAGATACGCAGTATTTT. This codes for CASSTRGTSAHTDTQYF.

The rearrangement links TRBV4-3 to TRBJ1-2; D remains unclear. V was shortened by 3 bases and J by 1 base, with 15 bases between the two germline ends. CDR1 is LGHNA, CDR2 YSLEER, per germline. This CDR3 comprises 16 residues. CDR3 coding DNA: TGCGCCAGCAGCCACGACCTAGACGAAGTTAACTATGGCTACACCTTC. Amino acids: CASSHDLDEVNYGYTF.

The chain links TRBV7-6 to TRBJ1-5, with D possibly TRBD1 on 5 matching bases. The CDR3 is 13 amino acids. The V end was cut by 5 bases, the J end by 1 base, with 6 bases between. The V gene's germline CDR1 is SGHVS and CDR2 FNYEAQ. CDR3 nucleotide sequence: TGTGCCAGCAGCCGGGACAGCAATCAGCCCCAGCATTTT. As protein: CASSRDSNQPQHF.

This clonotype has at least ten counts. The J gene is TRBJ2-1, the V gene TRBV6-2 or TRBV6-3; the D gene is possibly TRBD2 (7 bases). Trimming stripped 0 bases from V and 4 bases from J, with 16 bases between. This CDR3 is built from 17 residues. Germline values: CDR1 MNHEY, CDR2 SVGEGT. As DNA, the CDR3 is TGTGCCAGCAGTTACTCTTCGGGGGGCGTATATTACAATGAGCAGTTCTTC. Amino acid sequence: CASSYSSGGVYYNEQFF.

This clonotype was seen a few times. The chain is built from TRBV7-9 and TRBJ2-7, with D tentatively TRBD1 (8 bases). The V and J ends lost 6 bases and 0 bases respectively, with 15 bases between them. The CDR3 contains 15 residues. Germline V gene data show CDR1 as SEHNR and CDR2 as FQNEAQ (reference sequence). The CDR3, as DNA: TGTGCCAGCAGACAGGGGGGGGTCCTCTCCTACGAGCAGTACTTC. This encodes CASRQGGVLSYEQYF.

This clonotype was counted between two and nine times. J is TRBJ1-1 and V is TRBV7-9, with TRBD1 matching 8 bases. V lost 5 bases and J lost 1; bases outside the gene matches: 6. CDR1 SEHNR and CDR2 FQNEAQ come from the germline V gene (reference sequence). The CDR3 has 15 amino acids. The chain's CDR3 is CASSRGQGENTEAFF. The CDR3 DNA follows: TGTGCCAGCAGCCGAGGACAGGGAGAGAACACTGAAGCTTTCTTT. Full variable domain (missing parts from reference TRBV7-9 and TRBJ1-1): DTGVSQNPRHKITKRGQNVTFRCDPISEHNRLYWYRQTLGQGPEFLTYFQNEAQLEKSRLLSDRFSAERPKGSFSTLEIQRTEQGDSAMYLCASSRGQGENTEAFFGQGTRLTVV.

This clonotype was observed at least ten times. This sequence joins TRBV7-8 and TRBJ2-5, with D perhaps TRBD1 or TRBD2 (5 bases each). The CDR3 runs to 16 residues. With 4 bases removed from V and 2 bases from J, the gap between germline ends came to 17 bases. The germline CDR1 and CDR2 sequences are SGHVS and FQNEAQ. The CDR3 spells CASSSYGGRTQETQYF. CDR3 bases: TGTGCCAGCAGCTCATACGGAGGACGGACACAAGAGACCCAGTACTTC.

This chain joins TRBV12-3 or TRBV12-4 and TRBJ2-1, with TRBD2 identical over 13 bases. The CDR3 is 18 amino acids. Unmatched junction bases numbered 8, after V lost 3 bases and J lost 3 bases. The CDR3 DNA reads as TGTGCCAGCAGTTTTGGGACTAGCGGGGTAGGGGTCTACAATGAGCAGTTCTTC. Encoded protein: CASSFGTSGVGVYNEQFF.

The J gene is TRBJ2-3, the V gene TRBV27; tentatively, D is TRBD1 or TRBD2 (5 bases each). Germline V CDR1 and CDR2: MNHEY, SMNVEV (reference sequence). This CDR3 contains 17 residues. Trimming shortened V by 6 bases and J by 2 bases, and 21 bases separated the two germline ends. The CDR3 is CASSRPGRNKNTDTQYF. CDR3 bases: TGTGCCAGCAGCCGACCGGGACGGAACAAGAACACAGATACGCAGTATTTT.

This clonotype was seen many times. In DNA, the CDR3 is TGTGCCAGCAGCTTAGCGCTTGGACTAGCGGGGGGGTTTCCGAACACCGGGGAGCTGTTTTTT. Translating it yields CASSLALGLAGGFPNTGELFF. V usage is TRBV7-2 and J usage is TRBJ2-2; 15 nucleotides match TRBD2. The CDR3 is 21 amino acids. The germline V gene encodes CDR1 SGHTA and CDR2 FQGNSA. J was trimmed by 0 bases and V by 0 bases; bases with no gene match: 8.